This T cell receptor (beta chain) originates from a study of CD8 T cells in Susac syndrome. The study sequenced TCR beta in blood CD8+ and CD4+ T cells. With random hexamers, reverse transcription was performed on about 0.45 to 1 ug of RNA. An immunoSEQ multiplex PCR generated amplified TCR beta CDR3 products spanning 54 Vbeta and 13 Jbeta. TCRdb re-called the immunoSEQ multiplex PCR reads through MiXCR, storing one row per CDR3 protein. The sample comprises around 150,000 distinct CDR3 sequences, around 94% of which are singletons, and about 0.26% rests with the top ten. This CDR3 has 14 amino acids. Germline CDR1 reads LGHNA; CDR2 reads YSLEER. V gave up 4 bases and J gave up 7 bases; unmatched junction bases: 8.

The chain is built from TRBV4-3 and TRBJ1-1, with 8 bases identical to TRBD1. This receptor was identified in a human donor in good health. Sequenced material: CD8+ T cells from PBMCs. The DNA of the CDR3 is TGCGCCAGCAGCCCCGGGACAGGATGGATTGAAGCTTTCTTT. Its translation is CASSPGTGWIEAFF.